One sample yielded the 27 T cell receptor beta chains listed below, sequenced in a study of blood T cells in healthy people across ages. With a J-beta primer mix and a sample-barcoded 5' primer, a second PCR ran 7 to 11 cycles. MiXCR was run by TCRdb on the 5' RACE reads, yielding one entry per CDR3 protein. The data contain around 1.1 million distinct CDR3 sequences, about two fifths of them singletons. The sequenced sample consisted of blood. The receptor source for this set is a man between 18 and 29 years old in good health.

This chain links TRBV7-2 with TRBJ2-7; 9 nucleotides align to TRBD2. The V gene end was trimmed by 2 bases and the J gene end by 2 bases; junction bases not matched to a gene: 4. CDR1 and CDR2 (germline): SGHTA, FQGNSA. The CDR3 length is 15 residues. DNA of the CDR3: TGTGCCAGCAGCTTACGTGCGGGAGGGCCCTACGAGCAGTACTTC. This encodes CASSLRAGGPYEQYF.

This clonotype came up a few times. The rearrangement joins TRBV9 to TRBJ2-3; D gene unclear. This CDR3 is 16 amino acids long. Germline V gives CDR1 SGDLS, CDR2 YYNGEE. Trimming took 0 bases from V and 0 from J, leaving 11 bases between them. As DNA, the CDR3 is TGTGCCAGCAGCGTAGCGCACAAGTCTAGCACAGATACGCAGTATTTT. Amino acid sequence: CASSVAHKSSTDTQYF.

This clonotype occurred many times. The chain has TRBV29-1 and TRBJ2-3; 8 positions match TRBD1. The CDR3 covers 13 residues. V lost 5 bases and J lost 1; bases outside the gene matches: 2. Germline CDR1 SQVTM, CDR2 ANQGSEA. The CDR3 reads CSVKQGGTDTQYF. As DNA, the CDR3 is TGCAGCGTTAAACAGGGGGGCACAGATACGCAGTATTTT.

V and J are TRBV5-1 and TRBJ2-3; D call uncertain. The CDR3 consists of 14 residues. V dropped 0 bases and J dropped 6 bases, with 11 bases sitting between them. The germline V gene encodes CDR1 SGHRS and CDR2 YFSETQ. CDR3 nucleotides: TGCGCCAGCAGCTTGGGCGGATCGGAGGATACGCAGTATTTT. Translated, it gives CASSLGGSEDTQYF.

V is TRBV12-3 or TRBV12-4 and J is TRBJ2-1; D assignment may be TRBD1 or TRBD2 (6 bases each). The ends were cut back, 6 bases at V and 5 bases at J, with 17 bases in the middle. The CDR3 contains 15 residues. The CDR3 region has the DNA TGTGCCAGCAGCGTTTATCCCGGGGGCCACAATGAGCAGTTCTTC. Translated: CASSVYPGGHNEQFF.

CDR3 coding DNA: TGCAGCGTTGGTAGGGGAGCGGGAGAGACCCAGTACTTC. Encoded protein: CSVGRGAGETQYF. This chain uses TRBV29-1 with TRBJ2-5; weak D call: TRBD2 (6 bases). Trimming left V 4 bases short and J 4 bases short, with 13 bases between. CDR1 and CDR2 from the germline V gene are SQVTM and ANQGSEA. CDR3 length: 13 amino acids.

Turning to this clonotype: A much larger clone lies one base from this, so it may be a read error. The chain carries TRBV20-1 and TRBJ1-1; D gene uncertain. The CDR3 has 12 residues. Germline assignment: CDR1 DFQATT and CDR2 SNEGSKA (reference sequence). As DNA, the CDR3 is TGCAGTGCTAAGGGCCCGAACACTAAAGCTTTCTTT. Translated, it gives CSAKGPNTKAFF.

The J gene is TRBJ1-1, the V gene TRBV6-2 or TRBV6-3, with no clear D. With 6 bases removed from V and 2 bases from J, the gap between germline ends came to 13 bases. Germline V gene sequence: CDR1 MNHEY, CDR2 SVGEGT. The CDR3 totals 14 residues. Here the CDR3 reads CASRDRTGNTEAFF. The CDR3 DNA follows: TGTGCCAGCAGGGATCGGACTGGAAACACTGAAGCTTTCTTT.

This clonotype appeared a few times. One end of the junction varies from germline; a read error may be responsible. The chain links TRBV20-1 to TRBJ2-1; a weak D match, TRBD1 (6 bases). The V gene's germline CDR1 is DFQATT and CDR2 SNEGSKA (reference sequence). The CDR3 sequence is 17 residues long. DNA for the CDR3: TGCAGTGCTAGAGATCCGACAGCCTCCAGTGGGGACAATGGGCAGTTCTTC. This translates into CSARDPTASSGDNGQFF.

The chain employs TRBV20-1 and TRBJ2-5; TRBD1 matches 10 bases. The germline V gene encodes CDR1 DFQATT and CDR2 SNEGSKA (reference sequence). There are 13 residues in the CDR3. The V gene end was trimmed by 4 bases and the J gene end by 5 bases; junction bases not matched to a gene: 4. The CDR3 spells CSATPDRGETQYF. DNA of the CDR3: TGCAGTGCTACCCCGGACAGGGGGGAGACCCAGTACTTC.

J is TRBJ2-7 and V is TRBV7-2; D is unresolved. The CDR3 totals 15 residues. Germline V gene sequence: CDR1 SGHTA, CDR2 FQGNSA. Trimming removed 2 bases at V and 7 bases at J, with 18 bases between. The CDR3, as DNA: TGTGCCAGCAGCTTATCCCACGCCTCCTTTGGGGAGCAGTACTTC. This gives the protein CASSLSHASFGEQYF.

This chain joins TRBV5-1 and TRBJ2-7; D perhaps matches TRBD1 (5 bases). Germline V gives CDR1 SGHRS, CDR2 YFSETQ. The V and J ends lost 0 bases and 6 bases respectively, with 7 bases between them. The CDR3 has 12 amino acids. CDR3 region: CASSLGQSEQYF. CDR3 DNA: TGCGCCAGCAGCTTGGGACAGAGCGAGCAGTACTTC. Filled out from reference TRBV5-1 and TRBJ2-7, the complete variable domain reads KAGVTQTPRYLIKTRGQQVTLSCSPISGHRSVSWYQQTPGQGLQFLFEYFSETQRNKGNFPGRFSGRQFSNSRSEMNVSTLELGDSALYLCASSLGQSEQYFGPGTRLTVT.

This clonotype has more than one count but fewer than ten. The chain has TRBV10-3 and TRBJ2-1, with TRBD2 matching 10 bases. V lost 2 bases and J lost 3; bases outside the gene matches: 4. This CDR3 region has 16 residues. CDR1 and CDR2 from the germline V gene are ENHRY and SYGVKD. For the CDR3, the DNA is TGTGCCATCAGTGAGCCTAGCGGGGGTAACTACAATGAGCAGTTCTTC. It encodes CAISEPSGGNYNEQFF.

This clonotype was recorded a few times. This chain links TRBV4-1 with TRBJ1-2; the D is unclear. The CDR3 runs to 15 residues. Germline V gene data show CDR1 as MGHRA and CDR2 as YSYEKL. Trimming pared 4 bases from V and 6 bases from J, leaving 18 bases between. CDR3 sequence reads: CASSRIRAPYDGYTF. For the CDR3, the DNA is TGCGCCAGCAGCCGAATCCGGGCCCCATATGATGGCTACACCTTC.

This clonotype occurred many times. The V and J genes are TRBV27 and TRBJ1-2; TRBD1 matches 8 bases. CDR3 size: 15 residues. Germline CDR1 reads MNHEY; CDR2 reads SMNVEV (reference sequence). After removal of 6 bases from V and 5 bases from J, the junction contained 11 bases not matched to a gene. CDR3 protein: CASSQGAFGVYGYTF. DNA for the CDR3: TGTGCCAGCAGCCAGGGGGCCTTCGGAGTTTATGGCTACACCTTC.

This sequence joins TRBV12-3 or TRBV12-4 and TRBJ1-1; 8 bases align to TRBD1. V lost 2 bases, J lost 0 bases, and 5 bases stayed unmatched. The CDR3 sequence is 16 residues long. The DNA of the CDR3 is TGTGCCAGCAGTTTAAGCACAGGGGGTATGAACACTGAAGCTTTCTTT. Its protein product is CASSLSTGGMNTEAFF.

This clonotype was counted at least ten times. This CDR3 is CASAGQASDTQYF. In nucleotides, the CDR3 is TGCGCCAGTGCTGGACAGGCGTCAGATACGCAGTATTTT. J is TRBJ2-3 and V is TRBV4-1; 7 nucleotides align to TRBD1. Per germline, CDR1 MGHRA and CDR2 YSYEKL. The CDR3 has 13 residues. J lost 4 bases, V lost 9 bases, and 7 bases had no gene match.

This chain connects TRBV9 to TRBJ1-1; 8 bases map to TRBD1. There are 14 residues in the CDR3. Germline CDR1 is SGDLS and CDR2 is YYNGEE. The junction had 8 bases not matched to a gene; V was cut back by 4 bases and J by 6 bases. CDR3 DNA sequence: TGTGCCAGCAGCCTTACGGACAGGGTATCTGAAGCTTTCTTT. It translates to CASSLTDRVSEAFF.

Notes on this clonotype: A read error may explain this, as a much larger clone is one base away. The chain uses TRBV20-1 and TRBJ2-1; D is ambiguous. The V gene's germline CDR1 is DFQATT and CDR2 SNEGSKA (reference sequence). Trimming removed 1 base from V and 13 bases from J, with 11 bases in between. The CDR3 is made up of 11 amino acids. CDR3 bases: TGCAGTGCTAGAGTTTCGGAGACCCAGTTCTTC. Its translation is CSARVSETQFF.

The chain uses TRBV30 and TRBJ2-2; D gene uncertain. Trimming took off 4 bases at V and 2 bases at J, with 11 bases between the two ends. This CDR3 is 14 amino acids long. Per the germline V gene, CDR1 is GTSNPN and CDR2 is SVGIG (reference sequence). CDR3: CAWKGQINTGELFF. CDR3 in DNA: TGTGCCTGGAAAGGGCAGATTAACACCGGGGAGCTGTTTTTT.

CDR3: CASHQGGVVNTEAFF. CDR3 DNA sequence: TGTGCCAGCCATCAAGGGGGGGTCGTGAACACTGAAGCTTTCTTT. The rearrangement joins TRBV12-3 or TRBV12-4 to TRBJ1-1, with D perhaps matching TRBD1 (6 bases). The CDR3 length is 15 residues. V lost 8 bases and J lost 0, with 16 bases in between.

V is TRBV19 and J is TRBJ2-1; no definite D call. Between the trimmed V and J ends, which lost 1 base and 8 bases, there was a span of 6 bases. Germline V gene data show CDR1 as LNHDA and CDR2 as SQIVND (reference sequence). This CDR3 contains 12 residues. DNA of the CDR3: TGTGCCAGTAGTATAGCCCGCGATGAGCAGTTCTTC. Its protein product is CASSIARDEQFF.

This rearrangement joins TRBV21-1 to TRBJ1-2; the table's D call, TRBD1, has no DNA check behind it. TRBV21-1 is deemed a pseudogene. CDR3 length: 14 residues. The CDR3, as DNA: TGTGCCAGCAGCAACAGAGACAGCCTCTATGGCTACACCTTC. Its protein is CASSNRDSLYGYTF.

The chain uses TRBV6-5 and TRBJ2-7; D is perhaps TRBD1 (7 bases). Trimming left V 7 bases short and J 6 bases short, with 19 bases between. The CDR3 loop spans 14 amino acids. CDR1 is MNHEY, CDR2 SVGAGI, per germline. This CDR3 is CASMVGLRGSEQYF. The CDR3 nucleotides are TGTGCCAGCATGGTGGGACTCAGGGGGTCCGAGCAGTACTTC.

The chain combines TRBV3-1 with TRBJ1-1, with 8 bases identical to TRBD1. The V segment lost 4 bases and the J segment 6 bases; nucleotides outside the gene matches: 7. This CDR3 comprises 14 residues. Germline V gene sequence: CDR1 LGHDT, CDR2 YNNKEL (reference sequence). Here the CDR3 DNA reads TGTGCCAGCAGCCCAGGGGGCTGGATGGCTGAAGCTTTCTTT. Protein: CASSPGGWMAEAFF.

The CDR3 nucleotides are TGCGCCAGCGCTCAAGCAAAGGCGGCTGAAGCTTTCTTT. It encodes CASAQAKAAEAFF. The rearrangement joins TRBV4-3 to TRBJ1-1, with D uncertain. This CDR3 is 13 amino acids long. Trimming cost V 8 bases and J 6 bases, with 16 bases left between them. CDR1 and CDR2 from the germline V gene are LGHNA and YSLEER.

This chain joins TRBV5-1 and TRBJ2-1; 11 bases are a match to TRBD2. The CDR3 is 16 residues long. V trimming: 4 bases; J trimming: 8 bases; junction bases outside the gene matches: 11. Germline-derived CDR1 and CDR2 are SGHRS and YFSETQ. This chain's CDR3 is CASSLSGGASVYEQFF. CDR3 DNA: TGCGCCAGCAGCCTTAGCGGGGGGGCCTCCGTATATGAGCAGTTCTTC.